Here is one T cell receptor beta chain with its context. Its recognized antigen is unknown. Per-nucleotide qualities are absent, and no much larger clonotype sits a single base away. V is reduced by 6 bases and J by 2 bases, leaving a spacing of 17 bases between them. Reading from cysteine to phenylalanine, the CDR3 counts 16 amino acids. Left in the record is the CDR3 DNA by itself, 48 bases read in frame from the first base. The germline V gene (reference sequence) gives CDR1 as LNHDA and CDR2 as SQIVND. This specimen comes from a study of T cells in Graves' hyperthyroidism and ophthalmopathy (dated by TCRdb to the late 2010s). With respect to the entire study: To identify TCR V-J signatures that set the groups apart, the researchers used a discovery cohort of more than 95 patients, made up of about 44 with Graves' ophthalmopathy and 55 to 65 with stable Graves' hyperthyroidism. Prospective prediction of ophthalmopathy was tested in an independent validation cohort consisting of 18 hyperthyroidism patients and approximately 16 patients who later progressed to ophthalmopathy. The 85 to 100 discovery patients were divided at random into training and test sets in a 7:3 ratio. In addition, the study compared T-cell repertoires in thyroid tissue and in blood from about six Graves' hyperthyroidism patients. Once sampling was done, hyperthyroidism patients were given methimazole at a starting dose of 30 mg daily, whereas ophthalmopathy patients were given high-dose intravenous methylprednisolone. The paper reports TCR Vbeta CDR3 sequencing of 130 to 150 peripheral blood samples: 40 or so ophthalmopathy, 70 to 85 hyperthyroidism and approximately 17 progressor patients. Study-wide findings and limitations: In validation, the model predicted progression to ophthalmopathy with around 71% sensitivity and 72% to 85% specificity, a median of 6.5 months before onset. A model built on a 13 V-J signature distinguished ophthalmopathy from stable hyperthyroidism, reaching around 87% sensitivity and around 81% specificity in cross-validation and 80%/75% in testing. Sample size was not statistically predetermined, and blinding of investigators to group allocation was not performed. Most expanded thyroid clonotypes (frequency above 0.001) were also found in blood, which suggests that blood repertoires may mirror thyroid immune responses.

Any patient with an uncontrolled infection, another autoimmune disease, pregnancy or lactation was excluded. Clinical symptoms, serum thyroxine and TRAb, thyroid ultrasound, and orbital computed tomography formed the basis for the diagnoses. Total RNA was extracted with Trizol reagent, and quality was checked on an Agilent 2100 Bioanalyzer. TCR beta CDR3 regions were amplified from RNA transcripts. The TCR CDR3 was subjected to a first round of RT-PCR using the HTBI primer set and the Qiagen OneStep RT-PCR kit. The libraries were constructed in a second round of multiplex PCR and then size-selected and purified. Paired-end sequencing of the libraries was performed with 100 bp reads on an Illumina HiSeq2000. In the source study's methods: SOAPnuke was used to process the raw data, removing reads that contained adapters or uncalled bases, had a mean Phred below 15, or lacked an exact match to the constant primer or identifier. High-quality paired reads were merged using COPE v1.2.5, and each unique nucleotide sequence was defined as a clonotype. Clonotypes were aligned to IMGT TRBV, TRBD and TRBJ reference segments using MiTCR v1.1. The analysis included only V-J combinations with a frequency above 0.0001, which together covered approximately 99% of the repertoires. A TCS score was defined as the ratio between F50 (clonal expansion) and ExV (chaos), using BLOSUM62-based TCRdist between CDR3 peptides within each V-J. Welch's t-statistics and random forest reduced approximately 520 V-J features to roughly 13, which were used in a naive Bayes classifier (R e1071). Thyroid-blood repertoire similarity was quantified with the Morisita-Horn index. Using fastp trimming at Q25 and MiXCR clonotype assembly, TCRdb reanalyzed the public sequencing data and kept in-frame beta chains. Every CDR3 protein is listed once, alongside the most common genes and DNA of its rows. Clone size and V and J calls follow TCRdb, not the original study. This sample gives approximately 640,000 distinct CDR3 sequences in total; less than 45% of them show up just once. Jointly, the top ten make up roughly 6.5% of the sample.

Sequenced: peripheral blood or thyroid tissue (not recorded which). The TCR comes from an adult man with Graves' disease, either hyperthyroidism or ophthalmopathy (not recorded which). The V gene is TRBV19 and the J gene is TRBJ1-3; TRBD1 is possibly the D segment (6 matching bases). The base sequence is TGTGCCAGTAGCGTGGGGGGGCTTAGCACTGGAAACACCATATATTTT. It is translated as CASSVGGLSTGNTIYF.